This entry concerns a single T cell receptor (beta chain). Its antigen is not known. Vbeta (60) and Jbeta (13) primers were used in the PCR. Assay used: immunoSEQ multiplex PCR; TCRdb lists only in-frame clones, some missing. The table has 150,000 to 200,000 clones, approximately 85% seen once. The data belong to a study of cytomegalovirus exposure and HLA in healthy donors. CDR3 size: 15 residues. Trimming shortened V by 2 bases and J by 3 bases, and 14 bases separated the two germline ends. CDR1 is SGHRS, CDR2 YFSETQ, per germline. Study-level results: By HLA locus, TCR association rates varied in a later analysis, with DRB1 showing the most and HLA-C the fewest. V segments that were indistinguishable, TRBV6-2 and TRBV6-3 among them, were omitted from analysis.

The V and J genes are TRBV5-1 and TRBJ1-2; the D gene is possibly TRBD1 (6 bases). The receptor was derived from a woman aged 50 to 60 in good health and CMV-seronegative. Sequencing input: PBMCs. The CDR3 sequence: CASSFGGVSDYGYTF. In DNA, the CDR3 is TGCGCCAGCAGCTTTGGGGGCGTATCGGACTATGGCTACACCTTC.